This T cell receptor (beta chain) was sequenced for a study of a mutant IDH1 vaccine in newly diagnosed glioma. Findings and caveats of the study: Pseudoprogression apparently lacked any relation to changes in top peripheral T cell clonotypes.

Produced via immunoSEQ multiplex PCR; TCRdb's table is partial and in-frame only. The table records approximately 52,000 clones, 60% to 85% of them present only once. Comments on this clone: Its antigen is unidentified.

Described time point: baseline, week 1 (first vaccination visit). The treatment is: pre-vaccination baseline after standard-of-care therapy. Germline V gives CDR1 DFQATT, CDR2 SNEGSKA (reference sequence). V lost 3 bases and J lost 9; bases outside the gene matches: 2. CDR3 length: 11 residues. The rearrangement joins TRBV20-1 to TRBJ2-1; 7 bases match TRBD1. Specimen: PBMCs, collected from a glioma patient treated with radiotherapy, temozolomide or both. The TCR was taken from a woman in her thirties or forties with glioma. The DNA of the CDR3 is TGCAGTGCTAGCAGGGGGTCTGAGCAGTTCTTC. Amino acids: CSASRGSEQFF.